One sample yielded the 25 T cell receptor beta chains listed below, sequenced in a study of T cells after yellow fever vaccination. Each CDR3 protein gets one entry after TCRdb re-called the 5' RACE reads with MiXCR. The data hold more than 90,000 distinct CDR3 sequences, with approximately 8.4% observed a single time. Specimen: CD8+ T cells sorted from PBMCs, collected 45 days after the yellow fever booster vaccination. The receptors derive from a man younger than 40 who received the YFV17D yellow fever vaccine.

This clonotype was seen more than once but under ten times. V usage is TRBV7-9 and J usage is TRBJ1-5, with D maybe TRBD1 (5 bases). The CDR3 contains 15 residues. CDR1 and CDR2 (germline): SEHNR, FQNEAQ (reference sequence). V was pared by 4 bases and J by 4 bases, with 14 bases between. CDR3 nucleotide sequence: TGTGCCAGCAGCTCCCCCGGTGACAGAAATCAGCCCCAGCATTTT. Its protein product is CASSSPGDRNQPQHF.

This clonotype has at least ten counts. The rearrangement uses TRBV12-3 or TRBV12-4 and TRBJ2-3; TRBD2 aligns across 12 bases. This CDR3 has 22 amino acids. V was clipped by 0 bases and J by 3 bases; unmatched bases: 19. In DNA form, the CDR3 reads TGTGCCAGCAGTTTAGCGGGGGCCCGCCTAGCGGGAGGGCCGAAATGGACAGATACGCAGTATTTT. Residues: CASSLAGARLAGGPKWTDTQYF.

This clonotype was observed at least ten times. This CDR3 reads CSVGNVGTSVYEQYF. CDR3 in DNA: TGCAGTGTAGGGAATGTGGGGACTAGTGTCTACGAGCAGTACTTC. The chain carries TRBV20-1 and TRBJ2-7; TRBD2 aligns across 8 bases. CDR1 and CDR2 (germline): DFQATT, SNEGSKA (reference sequence). This CDR3 comprises 15 residues. V was clipped by 7 bases and J by 3 bases; unmatched bases: 14.

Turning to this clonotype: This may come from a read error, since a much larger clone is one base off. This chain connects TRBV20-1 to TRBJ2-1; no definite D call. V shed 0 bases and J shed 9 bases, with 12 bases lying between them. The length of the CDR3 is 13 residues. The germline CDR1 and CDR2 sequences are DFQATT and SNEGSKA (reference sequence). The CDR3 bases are TGCAGTGCTAGAGATCTTAAGACGACTGAGCAGTTCTTC. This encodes CSARDLKTTEQFF.

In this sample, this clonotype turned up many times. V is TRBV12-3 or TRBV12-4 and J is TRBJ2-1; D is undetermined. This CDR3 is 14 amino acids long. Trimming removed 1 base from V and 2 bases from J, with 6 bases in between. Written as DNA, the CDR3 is TGTGCCAGCAGTTTAGGGGCTACCTACAATGAGCAGTTCTTC. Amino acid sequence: CASSLGATYNEQFF.

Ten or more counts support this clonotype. The CDR3 nucleotides read TGCGCCAGCAGCTTGGTTACGACTAGCGGGTTCAATGAGCAGTTCTTC. The encoded protein is CASSLVTTSGFNEQFF. The chain couples TRBV5-1 to TRBJ2-1; 10 nucleotides align to TRBD2. Losses at the gene ends were 0 bases for V and 6 bases for J; bases not matched to a gene: 6. This CDR3 has 16 residues. The germline V gene encodes CDR1 SGHRS and CDR2 YFSETQ.

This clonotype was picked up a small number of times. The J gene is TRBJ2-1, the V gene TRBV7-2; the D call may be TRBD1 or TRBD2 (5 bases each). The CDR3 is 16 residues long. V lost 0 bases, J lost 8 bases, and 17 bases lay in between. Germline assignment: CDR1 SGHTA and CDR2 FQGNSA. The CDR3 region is CASSLAGEMTIHEQFF. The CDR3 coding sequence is TGTGCCAGCAGCTTAGCAGGGGAGATGACAATCCATGAGCAGTTCTTC. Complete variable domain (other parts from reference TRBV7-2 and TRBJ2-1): GAGVSQSPSNKVTEKGKDVELRCDPISGHTALYWYRQSLGQGLEFLIYFQGNSAPDKSGLPSDRFSAERTGGSVSTLTIQRTQQEDSAVYLCASSLAGEMTIHEQFFGPGTRLTVL.

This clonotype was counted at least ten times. In DNA form, the CDR3 reads TGTGCCAGCAGCTTATCCTTAACTACCGGGAGGCATACGCAGTATTTT. This encodes CASSLSLTTGRHTQYF. The chain recombines TRBV7-6 with TRBJ2-3, with TRBD2 matching 7 bases. CDR3 length: 16 amino acids. V lost 2 bases, J lost 7 bases, and 12 bases stayed unmatched. Germline CDR1 reads SGHVS; CDR2 reads FNYEAQ.

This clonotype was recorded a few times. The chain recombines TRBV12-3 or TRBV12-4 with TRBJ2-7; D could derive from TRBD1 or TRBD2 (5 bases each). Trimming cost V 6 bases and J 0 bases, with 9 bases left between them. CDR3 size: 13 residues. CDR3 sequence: CASRPGPSYEQYF. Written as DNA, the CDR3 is TGTGCCAGCAGGCCGGGACCCTCCTACGAGCAGTACTTC.

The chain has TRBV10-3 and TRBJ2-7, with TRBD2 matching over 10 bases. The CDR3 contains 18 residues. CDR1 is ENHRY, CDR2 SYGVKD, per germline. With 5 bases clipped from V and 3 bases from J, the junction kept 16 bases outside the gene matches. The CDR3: CAISFWLAGDSLFYEQYF. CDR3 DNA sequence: TGTGCCATCAGTTTCTGGCTAGCGGGAGATTCCTTGTTCTACGAGCAGTACTTC.

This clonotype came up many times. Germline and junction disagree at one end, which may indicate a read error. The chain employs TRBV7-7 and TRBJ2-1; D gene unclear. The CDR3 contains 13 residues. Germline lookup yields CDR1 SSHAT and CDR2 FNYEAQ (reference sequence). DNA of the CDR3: TGTGCTAGCAGCTTTTCGGCCAACAATGAGCAGTTCTTC. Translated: CASSFSANNEQFF.

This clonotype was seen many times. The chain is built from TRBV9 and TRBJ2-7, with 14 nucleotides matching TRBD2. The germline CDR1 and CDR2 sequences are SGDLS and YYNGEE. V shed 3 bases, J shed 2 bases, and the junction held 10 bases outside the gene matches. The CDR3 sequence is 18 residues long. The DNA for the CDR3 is TGTGCCAGCAGCGCAACCGGGACTAGCGGGAGTTATGCCTACGAGCAGTACTTC. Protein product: CASSATGTSGSYAYEQYF.

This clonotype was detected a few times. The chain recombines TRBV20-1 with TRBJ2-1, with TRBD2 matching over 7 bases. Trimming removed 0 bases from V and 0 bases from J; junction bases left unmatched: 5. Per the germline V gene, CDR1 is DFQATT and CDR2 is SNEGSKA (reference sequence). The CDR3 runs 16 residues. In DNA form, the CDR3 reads TGCAGTGCTAGAGATCTGGCGGGAGCCTCCTACAATGAGCAGTTCTTC. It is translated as CSARDLAGASYNEQFF.

In DNA, the CDR3 is TGTGCCAGCAGCTTAGTAGGGGACGGCTACACCTTC. It encodes CASSLVGDGYTF. V gene TRBV7-6 combines with J gene TRBJ1-2; D perhaps matches TRBD1 (5 bases). Germline V gives CDR1 SGHVS, CDR2 FNYEAQ. Trimming left V 1 base short and J 8 bases short, with 8 bases between. This CDR3 is built from 12 residues.

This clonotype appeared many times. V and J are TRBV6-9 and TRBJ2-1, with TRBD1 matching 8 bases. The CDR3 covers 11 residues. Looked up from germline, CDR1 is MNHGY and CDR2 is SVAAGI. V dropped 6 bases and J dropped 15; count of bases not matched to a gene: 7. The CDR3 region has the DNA TGTGCCAGCAGCCCCGACAGGGGTATGTTCTTC. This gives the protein CASSPDRGMFF.

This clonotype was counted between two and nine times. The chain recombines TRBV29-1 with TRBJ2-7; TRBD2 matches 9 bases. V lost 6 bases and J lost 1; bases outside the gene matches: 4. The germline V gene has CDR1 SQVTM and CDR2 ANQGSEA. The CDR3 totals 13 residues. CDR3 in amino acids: CSVTSGLSYEQYF. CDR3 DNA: TGCAGCGTCACTAGCGGGCTTTCCTACGAGCAGTACTTC.

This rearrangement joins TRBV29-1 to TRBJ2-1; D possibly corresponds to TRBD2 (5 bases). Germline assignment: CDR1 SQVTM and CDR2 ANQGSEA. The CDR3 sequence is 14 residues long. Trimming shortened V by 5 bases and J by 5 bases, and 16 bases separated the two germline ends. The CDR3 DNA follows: TGCAGCGTTCTGAATGAGCCCGGGGACAATGAGCAGTTCTTC. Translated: CSVLNEPGDNEQFF.

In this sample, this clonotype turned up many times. The CDR3 loop reads CASSPTTGNQPQHF. Written as DNA, the CDR3 is TGTGCCAGCTCCCCAACGACAGGCAATCAGCCCCAGCATTTT. The chain uses TRBV7-9 and TRBJ1-5; D might be TRBD1 (5 bases). The V end lost 8 bases, the J end lost 2 bases, and 13 bases lay between the germline ends. The CDR3 contains 14 residues. The V gene's germline CDR1 is SEHNR and CDR2 FQNEAQ (reference sequence).

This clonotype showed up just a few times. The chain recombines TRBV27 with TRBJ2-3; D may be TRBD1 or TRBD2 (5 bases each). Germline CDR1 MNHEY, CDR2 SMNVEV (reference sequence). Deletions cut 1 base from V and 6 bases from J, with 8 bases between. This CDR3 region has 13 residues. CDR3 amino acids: CASSLWGGDTQYF. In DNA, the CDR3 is TGTGCCAGCAGTTTATGGGGCGGGGATACGCAGTATTTT.

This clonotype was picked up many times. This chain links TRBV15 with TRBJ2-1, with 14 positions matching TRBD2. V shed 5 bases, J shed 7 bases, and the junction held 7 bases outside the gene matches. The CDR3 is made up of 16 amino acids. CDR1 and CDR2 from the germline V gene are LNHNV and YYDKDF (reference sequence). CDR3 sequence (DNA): TGTGCCACCAGCCTTGGGGGGACTAGCGGGAGAAATGAGCAGTTCTTC. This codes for CATSLGGTSGRNEQFF.

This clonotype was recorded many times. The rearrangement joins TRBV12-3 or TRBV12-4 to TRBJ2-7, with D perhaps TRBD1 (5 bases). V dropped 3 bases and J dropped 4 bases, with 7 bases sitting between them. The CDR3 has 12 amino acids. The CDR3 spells CASSFTGYEQYF. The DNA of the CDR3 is TGTGCCAGCAGTTTCACAGGTTACGAGCAGTACTTC.

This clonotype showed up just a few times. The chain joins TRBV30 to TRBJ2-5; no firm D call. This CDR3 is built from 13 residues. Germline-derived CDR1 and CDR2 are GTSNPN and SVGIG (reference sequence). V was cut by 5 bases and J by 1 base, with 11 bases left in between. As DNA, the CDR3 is TGTGCCTGGGGATTGGGAAGCCAAGAGACCCAGTACTTC. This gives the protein CAWGLGSQETQYF.

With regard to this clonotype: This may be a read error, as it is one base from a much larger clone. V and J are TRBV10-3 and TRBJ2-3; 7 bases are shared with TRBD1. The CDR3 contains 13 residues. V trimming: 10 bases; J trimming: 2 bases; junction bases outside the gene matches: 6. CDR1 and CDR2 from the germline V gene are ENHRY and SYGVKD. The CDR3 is CAKWDRDTDTQYF. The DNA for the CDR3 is TGTGCCAAATGGGACAGAGACACAGATACGCAGTATTTT.

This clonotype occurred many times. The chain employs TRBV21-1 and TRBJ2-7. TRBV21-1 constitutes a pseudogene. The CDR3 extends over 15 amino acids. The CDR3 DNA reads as TGTGCCAGCAGCACCCTTCAGACAAACTCCTACGAGCAGTACTTC. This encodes CASSTLQTNSYEQYF.

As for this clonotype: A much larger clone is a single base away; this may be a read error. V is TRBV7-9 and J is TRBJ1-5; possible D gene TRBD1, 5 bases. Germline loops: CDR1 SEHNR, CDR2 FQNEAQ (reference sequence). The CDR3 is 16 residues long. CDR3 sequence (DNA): TGTGCCAGCAGCCCCGTTTTGGGGGATAGCAATCAGCACCAGCATTTT. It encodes CASSPVLGDSNQHQHF.